These 8 T cell receptor beta chains came from one sample sequenced in a study of blood T cell repertoires in COVID-19. Using immunoSEQ multiplex PCR, the repertoire was profiled, and TCRdb retains in-frame clones only, with some absent. The sample carries 60,000 to 65,000 clones, about nine tenths recorded once. The sequencing sample was made of peripheral blood. These receptors originate from an elderly woman with active COVID-19.

The chain joins TRBV7-6 to TRBJ2-1, with D tentatively TRBD1 (6 bases). Germline loops: CDR1 SGHVS, CDR2 FNYEAQ. Trimming left V 0 bases short and J 7 bases short, with 13 bases between. The CDR3 is made up of 15 amino acids. CDR3 DNA: TGTGCCAGCAGCTTAGCCCCTGCAGGGGAGAATGAGCAGTTCTTC. This sequence encodes CASSLAPAGENEQFF.

The chain has TRBV7-6 and TRBJ2-5, with D hard to call. The germline CDR1 and CDR2 sequences are SGHVS and FNYEAQ. Trimming stripped 5 bases from V and 3 bases from J, with 4 bases between. The CDR3 runs 11 residues. DNA of the CDR3: TGTGCCAGCAGCCTTAAAGAGACCCAGTACTTC. Amino acid sequence: CASSLKETQYF.

This clone was seen only a few times. This rearrangement joins TRBV15 to TRBJ1-4; 10 bases are shared with TRBD1. The CDR3 is made up of 15 amino acids. Germline CDR1 LNHNV, CDR2 YYDKDF (reference sequence). J gave up 5 bases and V 6 bases, and 6 bases lay outside the gene matches. DNA of the CDR3: TGTGCCACCAGATCGGACAGGGGGTTCAATGAAAAACTGTTTTTT. Protein: CATRSDRGFNEKLFF.

This chain joins TRBV29-1 and TRBJ2-3, with 10 bases matching TRBD2. The trim removed 8 bases at V and 4 bases at J, leaving 3 bases unmatched. The CDR3 spans 12 residues. The V gene's germline CDR1 is SQVTM and CDR2 ANQGSEA. The chain's CDR3 is CSMTSGPDTQYF. The CDR3 DNA reads TGCAGCATGACTAGCGGGCCAGATACGCAGTATTTT.

This clone was detected only once. The CDR3 reads CASSQVGGETEAFF. The CDR3 DNA is TGTGCCAGCAGCCAAGTAGGAGGGGAGACTGAAGCTTTCTTT. The V gene is TRBV3-1 (or the pseudogene TRBV3-2), the J gene TRBJ1-1; the D gene is possibly TRBD1 (5 bases). With 1 base removed from V and 5 bases from J, the gap between germline ends came to 11 bases. CDR1 is LGHDT, CDR2 YNNKEL, per germline (reference sequence). The CDR3 runs to 14 residues.

The chain joins TRBV2 to TRBJ2-5; tentative D call: TRBD1 (6 bases). From germline, CDR1 is SNHLY and CDR2 FYNNEI. The germline V and J ends were trimmed by 4 bases and 5 bases, with 17 bases remaining between them. There are 15 residues in the CDR3. In DNA form, the CDR3 reads TGTGCCAGCAGTGTAGGGACAACCCGTCGGGAGACCCAGTACTTC. Protein product: CASSVGTTRRETQYF.

This clone was counted once. This chain uses TRBV6-5 with TRBJ2-1; the D gene is possibly TRBD1 (6 bases). The CDR3 is 16 residues long. V lost 2 bases, J lost 5 bases, and 16 bases lay in between. The V gene's germline CDR1 is MNHEY and CDR2 SVGAGI. This CDR3 reads CASSYEIGGRNNEQFF. The DNA of the CDR3 is TGTGCCAGCAGTTACGAGATAGGGGGACGGAACAATGAGCAGTTCTTC.

The gene calls are TRBV3-1 (or the pseudogene TRBV3-2) and TRBJ1-1, with D hard to call. Per germline, CDR1 LGHDT and CDR2 YNNKEL (reference sequence). CDR3 length: 13 residues. Trimming cost V 4 bases and J 0 bases, with 6 bases left between them. The CDR3 nucleotides are TGTGCCAGCAGCCTACAATTGAACACTGAAGCTTTCTTT. It codes for CASSLQLNTEAFF.